These 23 T cell receptor beta chains originate from one sample sequenced in a study of control samples from healthy donors and cancer patients. Clones were sequenced by immunoSEQ multiplex PCR, and TCRdb holds only the in-frame ones, with some missing. The sample has some 190,000 clones; about nine tenths are singletons. The sequencing sample was made of blood. All receptors derive from a young man in good health.

This clone is a singleton in its sample. V usage is TRBV4-1 and J usage is TRBJ2-7, with unresolved D. The CDR3 contains 14 residues. Germline values: CDR1 MGHRA, CDR2 YSYEKL. V was trimmed by 0 bases and J by 6 bases, leaving 12 bases between them. CDR3 region: CASSQEVLSREQYF. The DNA for the CDR3 is TGCGCCAGCAGCCAAGAGGTTTTGTCGCGCGAGCAGTACTTC.

The J gene is TRBJ2-1, the V gene TRBV14; D gene ambiguous. Germline V gives CDR1 SGHDN, CDR2 FVKESK. Trimming stripped 1 base from V and 1 base from J, with 5 bases between. CDR3 length: 14 residues. CDR3 sequence reads: CASSQVSSYNEQFF. CDR3 bases: TGTGCCAGCAGCCAAGTATCATCCTACAATGAGCAGTTCTTC. Filled out from reference TRBV14 and TRBJ2-1, the complete variable domain reads EAGVTQFPSHSVIEKGQTVTLRCDPISGHDNLYWYRRVMGKEIKFLLHFVKESKQDESGMPNNRFLAERTGGTYSTLKVQPAELEDSGVYFCASSQVSSYNEQFFGPGTRLTVL.

V usage is TRBV2 and J usage is TRBJ1-5; D not certain. From germline, CDR1 is SNHLY and CDR2 FYNNEI. Deletions cut 5 bases from V and 0 bases from J, with 11 bases between. The length of the CDR3 is 15 residues. The CDR3 spells CASSFLGVSNQPQHF. The DNA for the CDR3 is TGTGCCAGCAGTTTCCTTGGGGTTAGCAATCAGCCCCAGCATTTT.

The chain employs TRBV5-4 and TRBJ1-4; D may be TRBD1 (6 bases). CDR1 and CDR2 from the germline V gene are SGHNT and YYREEE (reference sequence). The CDR3 consists of 14 residues. The V and J ends lost 4 bases and 7 bases respectively, with 14 bases between them. The CDR3 here is CASSIQGAGEKLFF. The CDR3 DNA is TGTGCCAGCAGCATACAGGGAGCGGGTGAAAAACTGTTTTTT.

This chain links TRBV6-6 with TRBJ1-2; TRBD1 matches at 8 bases. The V and J ends lost 6 bases and 7 bases, in that order; junction bases with no gene match: 4. Germline V lookup: CDR1 MNHNY, CDR2 SVGAGI (reference sequence). This CDR3 spans 12 amino acids. This CDR3 reads CASSTDRGGYTF. The CDR3 DNA reads as TGTGCCAGCAGCACCGACAGGGGTGGCTACACCTTC.

This clone was counted between two and nine times. The chain is built from TRBV2 and TRBJ2-7; possible D gene TRBD1, 5 bases. Deletions cut 3 bases from V and 0 bases from J, with 15 bases between. The V gene's germline CDR1 is SNHLY and CDR2 FYNNEI. The CDR3 runs 16 residues. The CDR3 reads CASSDSRQGPSYEQYF. Written as DNA, the CDR3 is TGTGCCAGCAGTGATTCTAGGCAGGGCCCCTCCTACGAGCAGTACTTC.

The sample holds one count of this clone. The chain uses TRBV7-8 and TRBJ2-7; D gene unclear. Trimming removed 1 base at V and 5 bases at J, with 12 bases between. Germline V CDR1 and CDR2: SGHVS, FQNEAQ. This CDR3 contains 14 residues. Here the CDR3 reads CASSLGVNGNEQYF. CDR3 DNA sequence: TGTGCCAGCAGCTTAGGGGTCAACGGCAACGAGCAGTACTTC.

This rearrangement joins TRBV7-8 to TRBJ2-1; D could derive from TRBD1 or TRBD2 (5 bases each). This CDR3 contains 12 residues. In germline, CDR1 is SGHVS, CDR2 FQNEAQ. Trimming took 4 bases from V and 10 from J, leaving 11 bases between them. CDR3 protein: CASSWWGGEQFF. In DNA, the CDR3 is TGTGCCAGCAGCTGGTGGGGCGGGGAGCAGTTCTTC.

The chain has TRBV3-1 (or the pseudogene TRBV3-2) and TRBJ2-2, with 7 bases identical to TRBD2. The trim removed 0 bases at V and 5 bases at J, leaving 6 bases unmatched. The CDR3 is 16 amino acids. Germline CDR1 LGHDT, CDR2 YNNKEL (reference sequence). The CDR3 sequence is CASSQDRLARTGELFF. CDR3 DNA: TGTGCCAGCAGCCAAGATCGACTAGCTAGGACCGGGGAGCTGTTTTTT.

This clone was picked up one time. The rearrangement uses TRBV11-2 and TRBJ2-7, with 9 bases that match TRBD2. The CDR3 totals 16 residues. Per the germline V gene, CDR1 is SGHAT and CDR2 is FQNNGV. V lost 1 base, J lost 1 base, and 5 bases stayed unmatched. The CDR3 is CASSLGGLAGSYEQYF. In nucleotides, the CDR3 is TGTGCCAGCAGCTTAGGAGGTCTAGCGGGGTCCTACGAGCAGTACTTC.

V usage is TRBV18 and J usage is TRBJ1-5; D gene uncertain. The ends were cut back, 3 bases at V and 0 bases at J, with 12 bases in the middle. Germline V gives CDR1 KGHSH, CDR2 LQKENI. The CDR3 is 16 amino acids. The CDR3 loop reads CASSPNSGASNQPQHF. Written as DNA, the CDR3 is TGTGCCAGCTCACCTAATTCGGGAGCTAGCAATCAGCCCCAGCATTTT. Combining the CDR3 with reference TRBV18 and TRBJ1-5 gives the whole variable domain NAGVMQNPRHLVRRRGQEARLRCSPMKGHSHVYWYRQLPEEGLKFMVYLQKENIIDESGMPKERFSAEFPKEGPSILRIQQVVRGDSAAYFCASSPNSGASNQPQHFGDGTRLSIL.

This clone was observed a few times. The chain carries TRBV12-3 or TRBV12-4 and TRBJ1-2, with 11 bases that match TRBD1. J lost 5 bases, V lost 7 bases, and 3 bases had no gene match. This CDR3 has 13 amino acids. CDR3 region: CASTRDRGYGYTF. The CDR3 DNA is TGTGCCAGCACCCGGGACAGGGGGTATGGCTACACCTTC.

This clone has only a few counts. The chain combines TRBV2 with TRBJ1-2; D gene uncertain. Germline CDR1 reads SNHLY; CDR2 reads FYNNEI. This CDR3 spans 13 amino acids. The V end was cut by 3 bases, the J end by 7 bases, with 12 bases between. The CDR3 spells CASSESKGLGYTF. CDR3 coding DNA: TGTGCCAGCAGTGAGTCGAAGGGCCTTGGCTACACCTTC. Full variable domain (missing parts from reference TRBV2 and TRBJ1-2): EPEVTQTPSHQVTQMGQEVILRCVPISNHLYFYWYRQILGQKVEFLVSFYNNEISEKSEIFDDQFSVERPDGSNFTLKIRSTKLEDSAMYFCASSESKGLGYTFGSGTRLTVV.

This chain links TRBV5-8 with TRBJ2-7; 11 bases fit TRBD1. V was clipped by 6 bases and J by 1 base; unmatched bases: 6. CDR1 and CDR2 (germline): SGHTS, YDEGEE. The CDR3 extends over 15 amino acids. CDR3 residues: CASIGQGAPSYEQYF. In nucleotides, the CDR3 is TGTGCCAGCATCGGACAGGGGGCGCCTTCCTACGAGCAGTACTTC.

The CDR3 DNA sequence: TGTGCCAGCAGCTTGGTGCAATCCAATGAGCAGTTCTTC. Encoded protein: CASSLVQSNEQFF. The chain combines TRBV5-8 with TRBJ2-1, with D unresolved. V lost 0 bases, J lost 6 bases, and 7 bases lay in between. From germline, CDR1 is SGHTS and CDR2 YDEGEE. The CDR3 is made up of 13 amino acids.

The chain recombines TRBV7-2 with TRBJ2-7, with 11 bases aligning to TRBD2. Germline lookup yields CDR1 SGHTA and CDR2 FQGNSA. The CDR3 has 16 residues. V lost 2 bases and J lost 5; bases outside the gene matches: 8. The CDR3 region is CASSLMLAGGAHEQYF. The CDR3 DNA reads as TGTGCCAGCAGCTTAATGCTAGCGGGGGGCGCGCACGAGCAGTACTTC.

This chain connects TRBV4-1 to TRBJ2-1; possibly TRBD2 for D (5 bases). V gave up 2 bases and J gave up 0 bases, with 11 bases separating them. CDR3 length: 16 amino acids. In germline, CDR1 is MGHRA, CDR2 YSYEKL. The CDR3 is CASSQPARGSYNEQFF. CDR3 in DNA: TGCGCCAGCAGCCAACCCGCACGGGGCTCCTACAATGAGCAGTTCTTC.

This clone was counted a single time. The chain couples TRBV7-9 to TRBJ2-2; TRBD2 matches at 8 bases. V lost 7 bases, J lost 1 base, and 8 bases stayed unmatched. Germline V gene sequence: CDR1 SEHNR, CDR2 FQNEAQ (reference sequence). The CDR3 totals 16 residues. This CDR3 reads CASTPARGVNTGELFF. The CDR3 DNA reads as TGTGCCAGCACCCCAGCGCGGGGGGTGAACACCGGGGAGCTGTTTTTT. Supplemented by reference TRBV7-9 and TRBJ2-2, the full variable domain reads DTGVSQNPRHKITKRGQNVTFRCDPISEHNRLYWYRQTLGQGPEFLTYFQNEAQLEKSRLLSDRFSAERPKGSFSTLEIQRTEQGDSAMYLCASTPARGVNTGELFFGEGSRLTVL.

The chain carries TRBV5-8 and TRBJ1-2, with D uncertain. The CDR3 runs to 14 residues. The ends were cut back, 1 base at V and 4 bases at J, with 11 bases in the middle. Per the germline V gene, CDR1 is SGHTS and CDR2 is YDEGEE. The CDR3 is CASSLTIGPYGYTF. CDR3 bases: TGTGCCAGCAGCTTGACGATCGGACCCTATGGCTACACCTTC.

The rearrangement uses TRBV7-9 and TRBJ1-1; 7 positions match TRBD1. Germline V CDR1 and CDR2: SEHNR, FQNEAQ (reference sequence). Unmatched junction bases numbered 13, after V lost 4 bases and J lost 5 bases. The CDR3 contains 16 residues. In nucleotides, the CDR3 is TGTGCCAGCAGCTCCCGACAGGGAAGAAGAGGGACTGAAGCTTTCTTT. It translates to CASSSRQGRRGTEAFF.

This clone was observed once. This chain connects TRBV11-2 to TRBJ2-7, with 10 bases fitting TRBD1. V lost 1 base, J lost 0 bases, and 6 bases stayed unmatched. The length of the CDR3 is 17 residues. Germline assignment: CDR1 SGHAT and CDR2 FQNNGV. CDR3: CASSLGVRTGGSYEQYF. CDR3 DNA sequence: TGTGCCAGCAGCTTAGGTGTTCGGACAGGGGGCTCCTACGAGCAGTACTTC.

This chain's CDR3 is CASSKHRVDSNQPQHF. The CDR3 region has the DNA TGTGCCAGCAGCAAGCACAGAGTCGATAGCAATCAGCCCCAGCATTTT. The chain carries TRBV21-1 and TRBJ1-5; TRBD1 is the table's D call, not checked against the DNA. TRBV21-1 constitutes a pseudogene. CDR3 length equals 16 residues.

The J gene is TRBJ2-3, the V gene TRBV6-1; D unresolved. V lost 4 bases to trimming and J lost 2 bases, with 16 bases between them. Germline V CDR1 and CDR2: MNHNS, SASEGT. The CDR3 has 16 amino acids. CDR3 in amino acids: CASSVAATVNTDTQYF. In nucleotides, the CDR3 is TGTGCCAGCAGTGTCGCGGCTACTGTTAACACAGATACGCAGTATTTT.